The 2 T cell receptor beta chains reported below all come from one sample, sequenced in a study of T cell responses to AZD1222 COVID-19 vaccine. Some clones are missing from TCRdb's copy, which holds only in-frame ones; the method was immunoSEQ multiplex PCR. Among approximately 80,000 clones listed, approximately 86% were seen once. The sample was peripheral blood, taken on day 0 of MenACWY control vaccination. These receptors all come from an adult in good health.

This sequence joins TRBV7-9 and TRBJ2-6; 7 bases fit TRBD1. The CDR3 length is 17 residues. The germline CDR1 and CDR2 sequences are SEHNR and FQNEAQ (reference sequence). V lost 5 bases and J lost 0; bases outside the gene matches: 7. CDR3 in DNA: TGTGCCAGCAGCCCTAGGACAGGAAGCTCTGGGGCCAACGTCCTGACTTTC. Protein sequence: CASSPRTGSSGANVLTF.

The chain recombines TRBV21-1 with TRBJ2-4; the table's D call of TRBD2 was not tested on the DNA. TRBV21-1 is assigned pseudogene status. The CDR3 spans 14 residues. The CDR3 DNA is TGTGCCAGCATGTCCGGGGGGCCTGAAAACATTCAGTACTTC. Translating it yields CASMSGGPENIQYF.